This T cell receptor (beta chain) was recovered during a study of T cell repertoires in cytomegalovirus infection (dated by TCRdb to about 2019). In the study overall: Donor HLA type was relevant to the analysis, as public TCR beta signatures indicated carriage of CMV infection together with the matching HLA type. Points the paper makes about the study in general: The ex vivo response was dominated by HLA-C-restricted CMV-specific TCR beta clonotypes, and the single most frequent clonotype in two of eight donors was supplied by these HLA-C-restricted clonotypes. In both this cohort and an independent cohort of a few hundred donors, the cumulative frequency of public TCR beta family members distinguished carriers of CMV infection plus the relevant HLA type.

This clonotype was recorded a few times. Its antigen has not been determined. No clone much larger than this one lies a single base away; base qualities are absent. The sequencing machine was an Illumina HiSeq 1500. The public reads were reanalyzed by TCRdb: fastp trimming at Q25, MiXCR alignment, in-frame beta chains only. Here each entry gathers all rows of one CDR3 protein and keeps the most common genes and DNA. The sample contains about 130,000 distinct CDR3 sequences, 20% to 30% of them found a single time. The ten largest account for roughly 33% of the sample. The CDR3 measures 14 amino acids from cysteine to phenylalanine. Only the CDR3 region is kept as DNA, spanning 42 bases read in frame from base 1. The germline V and J ends show losses of 6 bases and 3 bases respectively, and no gene match explains 5 bases of the junction. The germline V gene encodes CDR1 ENHRY and CDR2 SYGVKD.

This receptor chain uses TRBV10-3 and TRBJ2-1, with 7 middle bases fitting TRBD1. Sequenced input: PBMCs, sequenced either directly or after in vitro stimulation (not recorded which). The sequence came from a human donor in good health (CMV status not recorded). Some clones in this sample may be carry-over from other donors' samples. The DNA sequence is as follows: TGTGCCATCAGCCCCGGGACAGTCTACAATGAGCAGTTCTTC. Translated, this is CAISPGTVYNEQFF.